This T cell receptor beta chain came from a study of cytomegalovirus exposure and HLA in healthy donors. The CDR3 length is 15 residues. The trim removed 0 bases at V and 5 bases at J, leaving 7 bases unmatched. The germline CDR1 and CDR2 sequences are GTSNPN and SVGIG (reference sequence). It was with 60 Vbeta and 13 Jbeta primers that the PCR ran. TCRdb's copy holds only in-frame clones and misses some; the assay was immunoSEQ multiplex PCR. There are about 130,000 clones in the sample; roughly four fifths occur only once, and about 1.7% lies in the top ten. Notes on this clone: What it recognizes is unknown.

Overall study findings and caveats: Reported performance of the classifier showed diagnosis of cytomegalovirus status with high specificity and sensitivity. Most sequenced TCRs were rare (though some public TCRs occurred in many donors).

The clonotype comes from a woman aged 45 to 65 in good health and CMV-seronegative. The V and J genes are TRBV30 and TRBJ2-5; 9 bases agree with TRBD1. Sequencing was performed on PBMCs. CDR3: CAWSVSLQGAETQYF. The CDR3 nucleotides are TGTGCCTGGAGTGTAAGTTTACAGGGGGCCGAGACCCAGTACTTC. Combining the CDR3 with reference TRBV30 and TRBJ2-5 gives the whole variable domain SQTIHQWPATLVQPVGSPLSLECTVEGTSNPNLYWYRQAAGRGLQLLFYSVGIGQISSEVPQNLSASRPQDRQFILSSKKLLLSDSGFYLCAWSVSLQGAETQYFGPGTRLLVL.